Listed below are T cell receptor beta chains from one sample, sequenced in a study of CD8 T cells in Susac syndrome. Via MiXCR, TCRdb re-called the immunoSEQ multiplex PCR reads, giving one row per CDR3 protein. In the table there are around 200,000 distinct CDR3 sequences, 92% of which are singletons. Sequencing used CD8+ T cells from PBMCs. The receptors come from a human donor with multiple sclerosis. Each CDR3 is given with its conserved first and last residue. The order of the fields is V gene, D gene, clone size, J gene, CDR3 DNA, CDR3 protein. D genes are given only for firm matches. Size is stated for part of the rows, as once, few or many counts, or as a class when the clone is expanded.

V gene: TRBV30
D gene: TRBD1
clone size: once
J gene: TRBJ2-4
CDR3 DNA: TGTGCCTTACATTCCCCCGGGACAGGAGCCAAAAACATTCAGTACTTC
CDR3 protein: CALHSPGTGAKNIQYF

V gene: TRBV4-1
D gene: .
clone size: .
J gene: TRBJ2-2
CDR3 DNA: TGCGCCAGCAGCCTCCCAGGGGATCCGAACACCGGGGAGCTGTTTTTT
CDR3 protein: CASSLPGDPNTGELFF

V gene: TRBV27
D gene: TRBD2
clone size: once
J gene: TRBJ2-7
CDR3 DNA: TGTGCCAGCAGTTTGGTACTAGCGGGCCAATACGAGCAGTACTTC
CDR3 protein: CASSLVLAGQYEQYF

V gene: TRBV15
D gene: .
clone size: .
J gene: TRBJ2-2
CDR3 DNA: TGTGCCACCAGCAGAGCCAGGATGAACACCGGGGAGCTGTTTTTT
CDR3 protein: CATSRARMNTGELFF

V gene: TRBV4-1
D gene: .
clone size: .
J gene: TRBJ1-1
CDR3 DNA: TGCGCCAGCAGCCAAGAAGCCAAGATGGGGTTAGAAGCTTTCTTT
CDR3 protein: CASSQEAKMGLEAFF

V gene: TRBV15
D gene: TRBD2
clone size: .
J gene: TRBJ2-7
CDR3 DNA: TGTGCCACCAGCAGCTCCGGGACTAGCGGGAGTTACGAGCAGTACTTC
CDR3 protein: CATSSSGTSGSYEQYF

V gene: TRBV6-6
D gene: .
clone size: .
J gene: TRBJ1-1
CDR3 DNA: TGTGCCAGCCCTCGAGAGGGGTACTCGGATGAAGCTTTCTTT
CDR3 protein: CASPREGYSDEAFF

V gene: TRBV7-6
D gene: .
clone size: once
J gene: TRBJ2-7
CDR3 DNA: TGTGCCAGCAGCTTAGAATCCGGTTTCGGCTACGAGCAGTACTTC
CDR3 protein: CASSLESGFGYEQYF

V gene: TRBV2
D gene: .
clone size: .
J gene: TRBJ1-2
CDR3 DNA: TGTGCCAACCCATCTGGGAACATGGCTGCCTATGGCTACACCTTC
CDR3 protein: CANPSGNMAAYGYTF

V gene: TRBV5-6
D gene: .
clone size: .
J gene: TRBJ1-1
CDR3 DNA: TGTGCCAGCAGTCCTGTGGGGGGGACGGACACTGAAGCTTTCTTT
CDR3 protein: CASSPVGGTDTEAFF

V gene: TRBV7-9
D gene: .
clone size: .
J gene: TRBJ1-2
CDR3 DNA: TGTGCCAGCAGGCCCTCGGGGGAAGGCTACACCTTC
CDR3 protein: CASRPSGEGYTF